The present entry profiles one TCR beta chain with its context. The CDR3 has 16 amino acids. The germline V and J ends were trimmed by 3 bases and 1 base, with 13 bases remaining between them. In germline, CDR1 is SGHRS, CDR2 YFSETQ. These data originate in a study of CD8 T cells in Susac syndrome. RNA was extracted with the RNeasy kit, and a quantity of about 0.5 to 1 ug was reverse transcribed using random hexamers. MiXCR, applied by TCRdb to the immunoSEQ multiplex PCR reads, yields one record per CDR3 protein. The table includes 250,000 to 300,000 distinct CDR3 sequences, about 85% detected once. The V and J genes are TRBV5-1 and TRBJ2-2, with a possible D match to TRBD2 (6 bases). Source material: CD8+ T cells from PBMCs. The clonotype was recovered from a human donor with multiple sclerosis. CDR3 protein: CASSWTGTQNTGELFF. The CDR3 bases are TGCGCCAGCAGCTGGACCGGGACTCAGAACACCGGGGAGCTGTTTTTT.